The table lists the clone carrying this T cell receptor beta chain with a few counts. As handled by the study authors: Using reference gene primer amplification, nucleated cell counts were estimated. Assay used: immunoSEQ multiplex PCR; TCRdb lists only in-frame clones, some missing. That table is the source of V, J and clone size, and D and trimming were worked out from the DNA. The sample yields some 220,000 clones, 60% to 85% seen once. The data belong to a study of blood T cell repertoires in COVID-19. Across the whole study: Samples taken during acute and convalescent COVID-19 were collected in the United States, Italy and Spain. T cells, B-cell-depleted T cells, or PBMCs supplied cDNA or gDNA.

V was pared by 4 bases and J by 5 bases, with 14 bases of the junction left unmatched. Germline values: CDR1 SGHRS, CDR2 YFSETQ. This CDR3 has 17 amino acids. The clonotype was recovered from an older woman with acute or convalescent COVID-19. What was sequenced was peripheral blood. The rearrangement links TRBV5-1 to TRBJ2-5, with TRBD2 identical over 10 bases. The CDR3 region has the DNA TGCGCCAGCAGCCCCCTATCCGGGACTAGCGTTGGGGAGACCCAGTACTTC. This encodes CASSPLSGTSVGETQYF.